The T cell receptor beta chain described here comes from a study of cytomegalovirus exposure and HLA in healthy donors. Study conclusions and caveats: In a later analysis, CMV-associated beta chains were mostly HLA-associated, it appeared. Productive rates of about 87% or about 30% were seen for most TCR beta V segments in an earlier analysis. A further, later analysis showed that HLA-associated TCR beta chains (compared with equally common others) were more clonally expanded.

The CDR3 loop spans 14 amino acids. The germline V gene has CDR1 MNHNS and CDR2 SASEGT. Germline trimming cut 8 bases from V and 1 base from J; bases unmatched to any gene: 4. Of note for this clone: Its antigen is as yet unknown.

The PCR was carried out with 60 Vbeta primers and 13 Jbeta primers. The method was immunoSEQ multiplex PCR; TCRdb's version includes in-frame clones alone and lacks a portion of them. The sample holds roughly 160,000 clones, 75% to 80% seen once. This receptor was identified in a man in his fifties in good health and CMV-seropositive. Specimen: PBMCs. The chain is built from TRBV6-1 and TRBJ2-1; 8 positions agree with TRBD1. CDR3 coding DNA: TGTGCCAGCGGGGACAGGCGATCCTACAATGAGCAGTTCTTC. Its translation: CASGDRRSYNEQFF.